A selection of T cell receptor beta chains follows, all from one sample in a study of OX40 agonist ivuxolimab in advanced cancers. Generated by immunoSEQ multiplex PCR, the TCRdb table keeps only in-frame clones and is missing some. The data show about 45,000 clones, more than 80% seen once. Specimen: CD4+ or CD8+ T cells sorted from blood, collected in a trial of the OX40 agonist ivuxolimab. All receptors derive from an adult with an advanced solid tumor such as melanoma, head and neck, liver or kidney cancer. The CDR3 runs from the conserved cysteine through the conserved F or W. The D gene is left open where the match is weak. The listing skips clone size in some rows; elsewhere it reads once, few, many or a size class.

J gene | V gene | clone size | D gene | CDR3 protein | CDR3 DNA
TRBJ2-7 | TRBV28 | - | - | CASMRDGYYEQYF | TGTGCCAGCATGCGGGACGGATACTACGAGCAGTACTTC
TRBJ2-3 | TRBV4-1 | - | - | CASSQEWPYRVGRDTQYF | TGCGCCAGCAGCCAAGAGTGGCCCTACAGGGTAGGAAGAGATACGCAGTATTTT
TRBJ2-5 | TRBV7-9 | - | TRBD2 | CASSLGGGGPEETQYF | TGTGCCAGCAGCTTAGGTGGCGGGGGGCCCGAAGAGACCCAGTACTTC
TRBJ2-7 | TRBV4-1 | - | - | CASSQEGAASYEQYF | TGCGCCAGCAGCCAAGAAGGAGCGGCCTCCTACGAGCAGTACTTC
TRBJ2-7 | TRBV28 | few | - | CASSPLNAKGGPLKQYF | TGTGCCAGCAGCCCACTAAACGCCAAGGGGGGCCCCCTAAAGCAGTACTTC
TRBJ2-7 | TRBV5-1 | - | TRBD1 | CASSLEQGWYEQYF | TGCGCCAGCAGCTTGGAACAGGGGTGGTACGAGCAGTACTTC
TRBJ2-5 | TRBV4-3 | - | TRBD1 | CASSQATGGWTQYF | TGCGCCAGCAGCCAAGCTACAGGGGGCTGGACCCAGTACTTC
TRBJ1-1 | TRBV7-9 | - | - | CASSLQELRAFF | TGTGCCAGCAGCCTACAGGAATTGCGGGCTTTCTTT
TRBJ2-1 | TRBV14 | - | - | CASSPDSGWQFF | TGTGCCAGCAGCCCCGATAGCGGTTGGCAGTTCTTC
TRBJ2-3 | TRBV29-1 | few | - | CSVVTGSTDTQYF | TGCAGCGTCGTAACGGGAAGCACAGATACGCAGTATTTT